One and the same sample provided the 24 T cell receptor beta chains below, sequenced in a study of cytomegalovirus exposure and HLA in healthy donors. With 60 Vbeta and 13 Jbeta primers, the PCR was carried out. The repertoire was sequenced with immunoSEQ multiplex PCR; TCRdb's copy has only in-frame clones and lacks some. The profile shows 85,000 to 100,000 clones, over 75% of them singletons. Sequencing input: PBMCs. These receptors were collected from a man between 50 and 59 years old in good health and CMV-seropositive.

This clone was counted a single time. The chain is built from TRBV4-3 and TRBJ2-1; 9 bases are shared with TRBD2. The CDR3 runs to 17 residues. Looked up from germline, CDR1 is LGHNA and CDR2 is YSLEER. V shed 1 base and J 3 bases; nucleotides not matched to a gene: 7. The CDR3 is CASSQGVAGDLYNEQFF. The DNA of the CDR3 is TGCGCCAGCAGCCAAGGGGTAGCGGGGGATCTCTACAATGAGCAGTTCTTC.

Concerning this clone itself: Other DNA sequences from this sample encode an identical CDR3 as well. The chain uses TRBV19 and TRBJ1-1, with a weak D call TRBD1 (5 bases). Deletions cut 4 bases from V and 2 bases from J, with 11 bases between. This CDR3 comprises 14 residues. Germline CDR1 reads LNHDA; CDR2 reads SQIVND (reference sequence). The CDR3 coding sequence is TGTGCCAGTAGTAGATCGACAGCCAACACTGAAGCTTTCTTT. It specifies CASSRSTANTEAFF.

The chain uses TRBV9 and TRBJ2-7, with 7 bases aligning to TRBD2. The CDR3 spans 18 residues. CDR1 and CDR2 from the germline V gene are SGDLS and YYNGEE. The V gene end was trimmed by 4 bases and the J gene end by 2 bases; junction bases not matched to a gene: 18. The CDR3, as DNA: TGTGCCAGCAGCCTCCGACCTTCGACTAGCTTTACTCCCTACGAGCAGTACTTC. It codes for CASSLRPSTSFTPYEQYF. Drawing the rest from reference TRBV9 and TRBJ2-7, the complete variable domain is DSGVTQTPKHLITATGQRVTLRCSPRSGDLSVYWYQQSLDQGLQFLIQYYNGEERAKGNILERFSAQQFPDLHSELNLSSLELGDSALYFCASSLRPSTSFTPYEQYFGPGTRLTVT.

The chain joins TRBV4-3 to TRBJ1-3; tentatively, D is TRBD1 (5 bases). With 0 bases removed from V and 4 bases from J, the gap between germline ends came to 13 bases. The germline V gene encodes CDR1 LGHNA and CDR2 YSLEER. CDR3 length: 16 amino acids. CDR3 residues: CASSQDLQVGGNTIYF. The CDR3 nucleotides read TGCGCCAGCAGCCAAGATCTACAGGTTGGAGGAAACACCATATATTTT.

The chain recombines TRBV5-6 with TRBJ1-2, with TRBD1 as a possible D gene (5 bases). This CDR3 spans 15 amino acids. The V end was cut by 0 bases, the J end by 6 bases, with 15 bases between. CDR1 is SGHDT and CDR2 is YYEEEE in the germline V gene. The CDR3 coding sequence is TGTGCCAGCAGCTTGGTGGGGCGGACCGACAATGGCTACACCTTC. It specifies CASSLVGRTDNGYTF.

V gene TRBV18 combines with J gene TRBJ2-3, with 7 bases fitting TRBD2. V was pared by 1 base and J by 0 bases, with 10 bases of the junction left unmatched. This CDR3 is built from 18 residues. Germline CDR1 and CDR2: KGHSH and LQKENI. DNA for the CDR3: TGTGCCAGCTCACCACGGGGGGGTTGGGCCGGTAGCACAGATACGCAGTATTTT. Translation gives CASSPRGGWAGSTDTQYF.

The genes are TRBV7-8 and TRBJ1-5; the match to TRBD1 covers 9 bases. Germline trimming cut 5 bases from V and 4 bases from J; bases unmatched to any gene: 6. This CDR3 spans 15 amino acids. Germline V gene lookup returns CDR1 SGHVS and CDR2 FQNEAQ. The CDR3 region is CASSTSGTGNQPQHF. CDR3 coding DNA: TGTGCCAGCAGCACCTCCGGGACAGGGAATCAGCCCCAGCATTTT.

The rearrangement uses TRBV5-6 and TRBJ2-1; D is unclear. Germline assignment: CDR1 SGHDT and CDR2 YYEEEE. V lost 4 bases, J lost 4 bases, and 3 bases lay in between. The CDR3 spans 11 residues. Written as DNA, the CDR3 is TGTGCCAGCAGCCTGTACAATGAGCAGTTCTTC. As protein: CASSLYNEQFF.

The J gene is TRBJ2-7, the V gene TRBV9; D gene unclear. The V end was cut by 2 bases, the J end by 2 bases, with 8 bases between. This CDR3 has 13 residues. CDR1 is SGDLS, CDR2 YYNGEE, per germline. This chain's CDR3 is CASSVAATYEQYF. The CDR3 nucleotides read TGTGCCAGCAGCGTGGCGGCAACCTACGAGCAGTACTTC.

The rearrangement uses TRBV4-1 and TRBJ1-1, with 8 nucleotides matching TRBD1. CDR1 and CDR2 (germline): MGHRA, YSYEKL. The ends lost 0 bases at V and 2 bases at J; junction bases unmatched: 11. This CDR3 has 18 amino acids. CDR3 in amino acids: CASSQDLSTGALNTEAFF. CDR3 bases: TGCGCCAGCAGCCAAGATCTGTCGACAGGGGCTCTAAACACTGAAGCTTTCTTT.

The V call is TRBV7-8, the J call TRBJ2-7, with a possible D match to TRBD2 (5 bases). The V and J ends lost 1 base and 6 bases respectively, with 13 bases between them. CDR3 length: 14 amino acids. Germline assignment: CDR1 SGHVS and CDR2 FQNEAQ. This chain's CDR3 is CASSLESSTFEQYF. CDR3 coding DNA: TGTGCCAGCAGCTTAGAGTCTAGCACGTTCGAGCAGTACTTC.

The rearrangement uses TRBV10-3 and TRBJ1-2; 8 nucleotides agree with TRBD1. Germline V gene lookup returns CDR1 ENHRY and CDR2 SYGVKD. Unmatched junction bases numbered 9, after V lost 7 bases and J lost 5 bases. This CDR3 is 14 amino acids long. The CDR3 reads CAITGNTGGYGYTF. The CDR3 nucleotides read TGTGCCATCACCGGAAATACAGGGGGTTATGGCTACACCTTC.

V is TRBV19 and J is TRBJ2-7; 8 bases map to TRBD1. The CDR3 has 16 residues. Germline V lookup: CDR1 LNHDA, CDR2 SQIVND (reference sequence). V lost 9 bases, J lost 5 bases, and 18 bases stayed unmatched. The CDR3 loop reads CASAYTSQGAFNEQYF. CDR3 nucleotide sequence: TGTGCCAGCGCCTATACGTCTCAGGGGGCGTTCAACGAGCAGTACTTC.

The chain combines TRBV18 with TRBJ1-3, with D maybe TRBD1 (5 bases). Trimming shortened V by 0 bases and J by 0 bases, and 12 bases separated the two germline ends. This CDR3 region has 17 residues. Germline CDR1 KGHSH, CDR2 LQKENI. CDR3 protein: CASSPPSQGHSGNTIYF. CDR3 in DNA: TGTGCCAGCTCACCACCGAGTCAGGGTCACTCTGGAAACACCATATATTTT.

The rearrangement uses TRBV18 and TRBJ1-3, with 10 positions matching TRBD1. The CDR3 length is 16 residues. V trimming: 3 bases; J trimming: 2 bases; junction bases outside the gene matches: 4. The V gene's germline CDR1 is KGHSH and CDR2 LQKENI. CDR3 nucleotide sequence: TGTGCCAGCTCACCTATCGGGACAGGGGCTGGAAACACCATATATTTT. It translates to CASSPIGTGAGNTIYF. The complete variable domain, with remaining parts taken from reference TRBV18 and TRBJ1-3, reads NAGVMQNPRHLVRRRGQEARLRCSPMKGHSHVYWYRQLPEEGLKFMVYLQKENIIDESGMPKERFSAEFPKEGPSILRIQQVVRGDSAAYFCASSPIGTGAGNTIYFGEGSWLTVV.

The V call is TRBV25-1, the J call TRBJ2-3, with TRBD1 identical over 9 bases. The V gene end was trimmed by 3 bases and the J gene end by 2 bases; junction bases not matched to a gene: 9. The germline V gene encodes CDR1 MGHDK and CDR2 SYGVNS. This CDR3 comprises 17 residues. The CDR3 sequence is CASSDPRQGGLTDTQYF. In nucleotides, the CDR3 is TGTGCCAGCAGTGATCCAAGACAGGGGGGACTCACAGATACGCAGTATTTT. The full variable domain, with the rest looked up from reference TRBV25-1 and TRBJ2-3, is EADIYQTPRYLVIGTGKKITLECSQTMGHDKMYWYQQDPGMELHLIHYSYGVNSTEKGDLSSESTVSRIRTEHFPLTLESARPSHTSQYLCASSDPRQGGLTDTQYFGPGTRLTVL.

The rearrangement links TRBV7-3 to TRBJ2-5, with 11 bases that match TRBD2. Germline V gene data show CDR1 as SGHTA and CDR2 as FQGTGA. The CDR3 covers 16 residues. The junction had 5 bases not matched to a gene; V was cut back by 0 bases and J by 5 bases. The CDR3 here is CASSLTLAGGPETQYF. DNA of the CDR3: TGTGCCAGCAGCTTAACTTTAGCGGGGGGGCCTGAGACCCAGTACTTC.

The count of this clone is one. J is TRBJ2-1 and V is TRBV4-1; 8 positions match TRBD2. CDR1 and CDR2 (germline): MGHRA, YSYEKL. This CDR3 region has 15 residues. The V gene end was trimmed by 4 bases and the J gene end by 7 bases; junction bases not matched to a gene: 9. The CDR3 region has the DNA TGCGCCAGCAGCCGGCCGGATCCGGGGGGGAATGAGCAGTTCTTC. Its protein is CASSRPDPGGNEQFF.

The rearrangement links TRBV19 to TRBJ1-5; 7 nucleotides agree with TRBD1. After removal of 5 bases from V and 2 bases from J, the junction contained 6 bases not matched to a gene. Germline assignment: CDR1 LNHDA and CDR2 SQIVND (reference sequence). CDR3 length equals 15 residues. CDR3 residues: CASSSRTGGNQPQHF. Here the CDR3 DNA reads TGTGCCAGTAGTTCTCGGACAGGAGGCAATCAGCCCCAGCATTTT.

The rearrangement joins TRBV19 to TRBJ1-2, with D possibly being TRBD1 (5 bases). There are 17 residues in the CDR3. CDR1 and CDR2 (germline): LNHDA, SQIVND (reference sequence). V lost 2 bases and J lost 6, with 22 bases in between. CDR3 residues: CASSISPQGGRVNGYTF. The CDR3 region has the DNA TGTGCCAGTAGTATAAGTCCTCAGGGCGGTCGGGTTAATGGCTACACCTTC. Filled out from reference TRBV19 and TRBJ1-2, the complete variable domain reads DGGITQSPKYLFRKEGQNVTLSCEQNLNHDAMYWYRQDPGQGLRLIYYSQIVNDFQKGDIAEGYSVSREKKESFPLTVTSAQKNPTAFYLCASSISPQGGRVNGYTFGSGTRLTVV.

The rearrangement links TRBV28 to TRBJ2-4; 9 bases match TRBD1. With V trimmed by 4 bases and J by 0 bases, 7 bases remained unmatched. Germline values: CDR1 MDHEN, CDR2 SYDVKM. This CDR3 spans 17 amino acids. In DNA form, the CDR3 reads TGTGCCAGCAGTTCGGGACAGGGCCTACTAGCCAAAAACATTCAGTACTTC. Translated, it gives CASSSGQGLLAKNIQYF.

The chain uses TRBV5-6 and TRBJ1-6, with a tentative D call TRBD1 (5 bases). The CDR3 loop spans 17 amino acids. Germline values: CDR1 SGHDT, CDR2 YYEEEE. V was trimmed by 2 bases and J by 10 bases, leaving 22 bases between them. Here the CDR3 DNA reads TGTGCCAGCAGCTTTGGCTTACAAGGGCAGGGTTTGTCACCCCTCCACTTT. Translated: CASSFGLQGQGLSPLHF.

This chain links TRBV10-3 with TRBJ2-5; no clear D. V was shortened by 3 bases and J by 2 bases, with 10 bases between the two germline ends. Germline CDR1 is ENHRY and CDR2 is SYGVKD. There are 14 residues in the CDR3. CDR3 nucleotides: TGTGCCATCAGTGACCTAGGTGGGCAAGAGACCCAGTACTTC. It codes for CAISDLGGQETQYF.

This clone was counted between two and nine times. A junction end diverges from the germline sequence, so it may reflect a read error. This chain connects TRBV7-9 to TRBJ1-5; no definite D call. Germline V lookup: CDR1 SEHNR, CDR2 FQNEAQ (reference sequence). The length of the CDR3 is 12 residues. The CDR3 DNA sequence: TGTTCCAGCAGCTTATCCCCCTGGCCCCAGCATTTT. Its protein is CSSSLSPWPQHF.